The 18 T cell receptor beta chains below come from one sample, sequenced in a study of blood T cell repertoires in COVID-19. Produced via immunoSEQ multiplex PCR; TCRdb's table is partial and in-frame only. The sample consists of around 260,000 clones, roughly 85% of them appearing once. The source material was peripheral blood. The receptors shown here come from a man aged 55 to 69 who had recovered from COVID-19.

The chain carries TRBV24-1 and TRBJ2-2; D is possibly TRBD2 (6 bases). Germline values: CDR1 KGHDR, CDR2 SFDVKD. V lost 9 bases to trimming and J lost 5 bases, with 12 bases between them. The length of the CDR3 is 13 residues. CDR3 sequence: CATGTPSTGELFF. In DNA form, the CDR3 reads TGTGCCACCGGGACTCCGAGTACCGGGGAGCTGTTTTTT.

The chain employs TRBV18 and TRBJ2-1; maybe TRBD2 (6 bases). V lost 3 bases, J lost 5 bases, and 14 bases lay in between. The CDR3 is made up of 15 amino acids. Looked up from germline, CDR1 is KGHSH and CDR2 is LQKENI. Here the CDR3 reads CASSPTGLVNNEQFF. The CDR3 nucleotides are TGTGCCAGCTCACCGACGGGACTCGTGAACAATGAGCAGTTCTTC.

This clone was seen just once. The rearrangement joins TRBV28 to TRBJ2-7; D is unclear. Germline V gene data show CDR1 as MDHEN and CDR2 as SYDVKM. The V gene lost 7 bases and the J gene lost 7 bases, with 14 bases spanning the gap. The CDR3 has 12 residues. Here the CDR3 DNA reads TGTGCCAGCAATGCATCCTGGCGGGAGCAGTACTTC. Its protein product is CASNASWREQYF.

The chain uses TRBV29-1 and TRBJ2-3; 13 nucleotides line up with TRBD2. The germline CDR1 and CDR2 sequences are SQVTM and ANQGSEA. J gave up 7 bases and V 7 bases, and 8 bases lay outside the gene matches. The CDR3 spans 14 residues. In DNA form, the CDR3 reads TGCAGCGCCAAACTAGCGGGAGGGCCAAATACGCAGTATTTT. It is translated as CSAKLAGGPNTQYF.

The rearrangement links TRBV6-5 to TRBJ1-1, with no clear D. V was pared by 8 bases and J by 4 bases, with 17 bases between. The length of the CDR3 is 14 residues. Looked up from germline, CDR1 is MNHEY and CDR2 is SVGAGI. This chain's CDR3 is CASGREASFTEAFF. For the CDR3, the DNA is TGTGCCAGCGGGAGGGAGGCCTCCTTCACTGAAGCTTTCTTT.

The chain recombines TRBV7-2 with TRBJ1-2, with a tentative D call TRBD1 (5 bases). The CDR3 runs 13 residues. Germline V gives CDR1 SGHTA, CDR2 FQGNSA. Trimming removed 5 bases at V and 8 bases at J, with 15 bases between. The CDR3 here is CASSLGGRGGYTF. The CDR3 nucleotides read TGTGCCAGCAGCCTGGGGGGGAGGGGAGGCTACACCTTC.

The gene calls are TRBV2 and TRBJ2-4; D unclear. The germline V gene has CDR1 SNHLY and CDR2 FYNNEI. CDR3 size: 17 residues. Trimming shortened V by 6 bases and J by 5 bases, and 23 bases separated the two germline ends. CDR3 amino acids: CASRGYDKHVRQNIQYF. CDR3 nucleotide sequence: TGTGCCAGCAGGGGTTATGACAAGCATGTCCGCCAAAACATTCAGTACTTC. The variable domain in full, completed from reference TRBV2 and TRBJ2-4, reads EPEVTQTPSHQVTQMGQEVILRCVPISNHLYFYWYRQILGQKVEFLVSFYNNEISEKSEIFDDQFSVERPDGSNFTLKIRSTKLEDSAMYFCASRGYDKHVRQNIQYFGAGTRLSVL.

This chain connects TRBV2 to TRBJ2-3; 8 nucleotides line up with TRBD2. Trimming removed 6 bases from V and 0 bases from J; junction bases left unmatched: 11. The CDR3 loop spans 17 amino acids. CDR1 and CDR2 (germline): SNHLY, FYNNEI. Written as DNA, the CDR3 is TGTGCCAGCAGACCGGCGGGACTAGTGATTAGCACAGATACGCAGTATTTT. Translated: CASRPAGLVISTDTQYF.

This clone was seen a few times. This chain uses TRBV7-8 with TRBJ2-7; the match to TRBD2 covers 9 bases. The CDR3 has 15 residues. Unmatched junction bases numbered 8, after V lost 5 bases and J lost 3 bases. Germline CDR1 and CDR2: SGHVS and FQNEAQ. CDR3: CASSETGTSFYEQYF. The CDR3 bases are TGTGCCAGCAGCGAAACCGGGACTAGCTTCTACGAGCAGTACTTC. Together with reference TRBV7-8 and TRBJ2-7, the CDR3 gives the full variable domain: GAGVSQSPRYKVAKRGQDVALRCDPISGHVSLFWYQQALGQGPEFLTYFQNEAQLDKSGLPSDRFFAERPEGSVSTLKIQRTQQEDSAVYLCASSETGTSFYEQYFGPGTRLTVT.

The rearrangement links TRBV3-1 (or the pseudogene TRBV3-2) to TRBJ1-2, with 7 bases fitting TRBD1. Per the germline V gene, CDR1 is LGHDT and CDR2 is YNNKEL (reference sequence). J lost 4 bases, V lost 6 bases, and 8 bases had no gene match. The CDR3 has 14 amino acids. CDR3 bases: TGTGCCAGCAGATCACAGGGGTTCGGCTATGGCTACACCTTC. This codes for CASRSQGFGYGYTF.

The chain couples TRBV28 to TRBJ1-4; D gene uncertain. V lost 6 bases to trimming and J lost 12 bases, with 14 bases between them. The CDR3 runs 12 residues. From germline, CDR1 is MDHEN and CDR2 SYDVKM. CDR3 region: CASSLAVGELFF. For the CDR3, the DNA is TGTGCCAGCAGCCTGGCGGTCGGCGAACTGTTTTTT.

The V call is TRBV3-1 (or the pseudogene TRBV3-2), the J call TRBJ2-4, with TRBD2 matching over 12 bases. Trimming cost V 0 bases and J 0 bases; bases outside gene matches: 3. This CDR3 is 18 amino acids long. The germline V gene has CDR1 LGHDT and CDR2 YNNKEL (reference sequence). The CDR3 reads CASSQETSGRLAKNIQYF. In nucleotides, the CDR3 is TGTGCCAGCAGCCAAGAGACTAGCGGGAGACTAGCCAAAAACATTCAGTACTTC.

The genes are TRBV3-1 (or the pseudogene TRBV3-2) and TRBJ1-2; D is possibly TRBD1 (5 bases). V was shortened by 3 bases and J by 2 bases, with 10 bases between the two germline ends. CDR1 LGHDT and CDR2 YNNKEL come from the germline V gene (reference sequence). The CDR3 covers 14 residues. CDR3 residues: CASSQGEGNYGYTF. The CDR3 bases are TGTGCCAGCAGCCAGGGGGAGGGAAACTATGGCTACACCTTC.

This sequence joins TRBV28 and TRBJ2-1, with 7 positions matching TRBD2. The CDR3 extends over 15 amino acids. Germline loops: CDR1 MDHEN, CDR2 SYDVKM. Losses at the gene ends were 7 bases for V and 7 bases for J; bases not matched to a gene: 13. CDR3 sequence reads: CASTPPWGGRNEQFF. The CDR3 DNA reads TGTGCCAGCACCCCCCCCTGGGGGGGAAGAAATGAGCAGTTCTTC.

CDR3 amino acids: CASRIRGRDEQYF. DNA for the CDR3: TGTGCCAGCAGAATAAGGGGTCGGGACGAGCAGTACTTC. The chain links TRBV5-4 to TRBJ2-7; possibly TRBD1 for D (5 bases). CDR1 SGHNT and CDR2 YYREEE come from the germline V gene (reference sequence). Trimming stripped 5 bases from V and 5 bases from J, with 14 bases between. The CDR3 has 13 amino acids.

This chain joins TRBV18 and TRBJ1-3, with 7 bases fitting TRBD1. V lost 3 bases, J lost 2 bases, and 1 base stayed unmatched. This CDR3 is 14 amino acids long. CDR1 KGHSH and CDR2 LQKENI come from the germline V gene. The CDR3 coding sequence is TGTGCCAGCTCACCGACAGGGACTGGAAACACCATATATTTT. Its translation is CASSPTGTGNTIYF.

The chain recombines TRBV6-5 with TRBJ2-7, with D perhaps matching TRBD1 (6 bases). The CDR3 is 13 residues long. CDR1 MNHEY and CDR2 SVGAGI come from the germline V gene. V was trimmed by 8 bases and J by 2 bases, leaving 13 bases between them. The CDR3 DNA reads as TGTGCCAGCGGGCAGGGGATCCCCTACGAGCAGTACTTC. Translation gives CASGQGIPYEQYF.

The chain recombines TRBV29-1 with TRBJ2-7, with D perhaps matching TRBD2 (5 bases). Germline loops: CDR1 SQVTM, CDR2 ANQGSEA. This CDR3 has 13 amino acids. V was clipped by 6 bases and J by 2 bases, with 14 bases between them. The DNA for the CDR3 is TGCAGCGTCAGCCGCCTAGCAGCCTACGAGCAGTACTTC. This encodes CSVSRLAAYEQYF.